This TCR beta chain was retrieved from a study of CD8 T cells in Susac syndrome. Comment on this clonotype: Antigen specificity is unknown.

The RNA, about 0.45 to 1 ug, was put through reverse transcription using random hexamers. immunoSEQ multiplex PCR amplified TCR beta CDR3 across 54 Vbeta, 13 Jbeta. One entry per CDR3 protein, called by TCRdb with MiXCR from the immunoSEQ multiplex PCR reads. The sample has about 73,000 distinct CDR3 sequences, 85% to 95% seen once; the top ten hold approximately 0.4%. TCR beta from blood CD8+ and CD4+ T cells was sequenced. Both CD4+ and CD8+ T cells were negatively isolated, and TEMRA cells underwent FACS enrichment. The ends were cut back, 10 bases at V and 1 base at J, with 22 bases in the middle. Germline loops: CDR1 LNHDA, CDR2 SQIVND (reference sequence). This CDR3 is 16 amino acids long. Notes on the study in general: That the number of individuals in its TCR sequencing and HLA analysis was relatively small was acknowledged by the study.

The sample comprised CD8+ T cells from PBMCs. The clonotype was recovered from a human donor with multiple sclerosis. This rearrangement joins TRBV19 to TRBJ1-1; D gene unclear. The CDR3 DNA reads TGTGCCACTCAACCCTGGGCGCTGGCGGGGAACACTGAAGCTTTCTTT. This encodes CATQPWALAGNTEAFF.